This T cell receptor beta chain was recorded in a study of T cells after yellow fever vaccination. This clonotype was observed a few times. Its antigen is not identified. Making TCR cDNA involved 5'RACE template switching, which added UMIs and a universal primer site. Each CDR3 protein is one row after TCRdb ran MiXCR on the 5' RACE reads. The sample shows roughly 240,000 distinct CDR3 sequences, over 6.5% of them seen only once. Study-level findings and limits: Reappearing after the booster were most of the clones from primary vaccination (around 96% CD4, roughly 86% CD8). Weaker overall, the secondary response nonetheless peaked faster (day 5 versus 15).

Per the germline V gene, CDR1 is LGHNA and CDR2 is YSLEER. The V and J ends lost 3 bases and 1 base respectively, with 12 bases between them. The CDR3 runs to 16 residues. The sequence was obtained from a man aged 25 to 40 who received the YFV17D yellow fever vaccine. The input for sequencing was CD4+ T cells sorted from PBMCs, taken on the day of the yellow fever booster vaccination. The chain uses TRBV4-3 and TRBJ2-2; D possibly corresponds to TRBD1 (6 bases). The CDR3 spells CASSHRGGWNTGELFF. In DNA form, the CDR3 reads TGCGCCAGCAGCCACCGAGGGGGTTGGAACACCGGGGAGCTGTTTTTT.